This section outlines one TCR beta chain sequence together with its context. The data stem from a study of blood T cell repertoires in COVID-19. Study context: Samples taken during acute and convalescent COVID-19 were collected in the United States, Italy and Spain. From T cells, B-cell-depleted T cells, or PBMCs came the material, which was cDNA or gDNA.

Measured with immunoSEQ multiplex PCR; TCRdb has only the in-frame clones, and not every one. The sample lists more than 250,000 clones, 88% occurring once. Sequencing was done on a sample of PBMCs or T cells enriched from blood (not recorded which). The sequence derives from a woman between 40 and 55 years old with acute COVID-19.

CDR3 amino acids: CASSFEPGTEAFF. The CDR3, as DNA: TGTGCCAGCAGTTTTGAACCGGGAACTGAAGCTTTCTTT. The chain combines TRBV6-5 with TRBJ1-1; D is uncertain. CDR3 length equals 13 residues. Germline-derived CDR1 and CDR2 are MNHEY and SVGAGI. Trimming cost V 4 bases and J 5 bases, with 11 bases left between them.